This T cell receptor (beta chain) is from a study of blood T cells in healthy people across ages. On this clonotype: Its target is unknown.

Study results and caveats: Bulk PBMC profiling left naive and antigen-experienced comparisons inconclusive.

For the second PCR, which ran for 7 to 11 cycles, a sample-barcoded 5' primer and a J-beta primer mix were used. The template-switch adaptor, which had 12 random nucleotides, put a tag on each cDNA molecule. One entry per CDR3 protein, called by TCRdb with MiXCR from the 5' RACE reads. This table has 800,000 to 1,000,000 distinct CDR3 sequences, about 48% appearing once. V was cut by 7 bases and J by 2 bases, with 13 bases left in between. This CDR3 has 14 residues. Germline lookup yields CDR1 LNHDA and CDR2 SQIVND (reference sequence). This clonotype was sampled from a man aged 25 to 45 in good health. The source material was blood. V is TRBV19 and J is TRBJ2-3; TRBD1 is a possible D gene (6 bases). As DNA, the CDR3 is TGTGCCAGTAACGACAGGACGCTCACAGATACGCAGTATTTT. This codes for CASNDRTLTDTQYF.